The 9 T cell receptor beta chains in this list originate from one sample, sequenced in a study of cytotoxic CD8 clonotypes in ibrutinib-treated CLL. The protocol was immunoSEQ multiplex PCR, while the TCRdb copy is restricted to in-frame clones and leaves out a portion. The sample has approximately 190,000 clones; roughly 73% are singletons. The sequencing here drew on PBMCs, taken after 12 months of ibrutinib treatment. These receptors all stem from a human donor with chronic lymphocytic leukemia.

This clone was seen just once. This chain joins TRBV30 and TRBJ2-2, with TRBD1 matching 8 bases. V was pared by 2 bases and J by 2 bases, with 4 bases of the junction left unmatched. Germline values: CDR1 GTSNPN, CDR2 SVGIG (reference sequence). The length of the CDR3 is 15 residues. The CDR3 DNA reads TGTGCCTGGAGTCCCGGGACAGGTAACACCGGGGAGCTGTTTTTT. Its translation is CAWSPGTGNTGELFF.

This clone was found a few times. This chain connects TRBV7-9 to TRBJ2-7, with a tentative D call TRBD2 (5 bases). V shed 6 bases and J shed 7 bases, with 16 bases lying between them. The germline V gene encodes CDR1 SEHNR and CDR2 FQNEAQ (reference sequence). CDR3 length: 13 amino acids. The CDR3 DNA sequence: TGTGCCAGCAGGGACTCACAGAGGTTTGAGCAGTACTTC. Amino acids: CASRDSQRFEQYF.

The rearrangement joins TRBV7-8 to TRBJ1-5; D possibly corresponds to TRBD1 (5 bases). Trimming removed 1 base from V and 1 base from J, with 17 bases in between. The CDR3 contains 18 residues. Germline V gene sequence: CDR1 SGHVS, CDR2 FQNEAQ. DNA for the CDR3: TGTGCCAGCAGCTTAGTTGGGGCAGGGTTATGGAGCAATCAGCCCCAGCATTTT. This encodes CASSLVGAGLWSNQPQHF.

The genes are TRBV5-6 and TRBJ2-7; 8 bases line up with TRBD1. Trimming removed 6 bases from V and 6 bases from J; junction bases left unmatched: 11. Looked up from germline, CDR1 is SGHDT and CDR2 is YYEEEE. This CDR3 is built from 14 residues. This CDR3 is CASMGDRISSEQYF. The CDR3 DNA follows: TGTGCCAGCATGGGGGACAGGATTTCGTCCGAGCAGTACTTC.

The chain uses TRBV2 and TRBJ2-5; D remains ambiguous. The CDR3 contains 13 residues. From germline, CDR1 is SNHLY and CDR2 FYNNEI. Trimming cost V 2 bases and J 5 bases, with 9 bases left between them. CDR3 in DNA: TGTGCCAGCAGTGAATTAAGTGTGGAGACCCAGTACTTC. It codes for CASSELSVETQYF.

This clone was seen only a few times. V usage is TRBV7-6 and J usage is TRBJ1-2, with 7 bases identical to TRBD1. Germline V gene lookup returns CDR1 SGHVS and CDR2 FNYEAQ. The V and J ends lost 5 bases and 4 bases, in that order; junction bases with no gene match: 7. The CDR3 covers 14 residues. CDR3 residues: CASSPGTAFYGYTF. DNA of the CDR3: TGTGCCAGCAGCCCTGGGACAGCCTTCTATGGCTACACCTTC.

The CDR3 DNA reads TGTGCCAGCAGAGCCCAGGGCACAGATACGCAGTATTTT. The encoded protein is CASRAQGTDTQYF. The chain employs TRBV2 and TRBJ2-3; D gene unclear. Germline V CDR1 and CDR2: SNHLY, FYNNEI. V lost 6 bases to trimming and J lost 1 base, with 8 bases between them. The CDR3 covers 13 residues.

V gene TRBV9 combines with J gene TRBJ2-1, with D possibly TRBD1 on 5 matching bases. Germline CDR1 is SGDLS and CDR2 is YYNGEE. The CDR3 extends over 13 amino acids. Between the trimmed V and J ends, which lost 2 bases and 6 bases, there was a span of 9 bases. This CDR3 is CASSVQGINEQFF. Here the CDR3 DNA reads TGTGCCAGCAGCGTCCAGGGAATCAATGAGCAGTTCTTC.

The J gene is TRBJ1-4, the V gene TRBV2; no definite D call. Trimming removed 8 bases from V and 5 bases from J, with 21 bases in between. CDR1 is SNHLY, CDR2 FYNNEI, per germline. The CDR3 contains 16 residues. The CDR3 nucleotides are TGTGCCAGCGAGAGCCGTATGAATGGCTTGAATGAAAAACTGTTTTTT. It yields the protein CASESRMNGLNEKLFF.